What follows are 30 T cell receptor beta chains derived from one specimen sequenced in a study of CD8+ T cells in alopecia areata. Following extraction, RNA underwent reverse transcription to cDNA, which served as the sequencing template. The table came from immunoSEQ multiplex PCR; TCRdb's copy has only in-frame clones and leaves some out. The table lists approximately 180,000 clones, less than 80% of them singletons. Material: CD8+ T cells sorted from blood, obtained at week 0. These receptors were taken from a human donor with alopecia areata.

The CDR3 is CASRQDNNEQFF. The CDR3 DNA reads as TGTGCCAGCAGGCAGGACAACAATGAGCAGTTCTTC. V usage is TRBV2 and J usage is TRBJ2-1; D possibly corresponds to TRBD1 (5 bases). The CDR3 totals 12 residues. Trimming took off 6 bases at V and 5 bases at J, with 8 bases between the two ends. CDR1 is SNHLY, CDR2 FYNNEI, per germline.

The chain is built from TRBV29-1 and TRBJ2-5, with D possibly TRBD1 on 6 matching bases. Germline V gives CDR1 SQVTM, CDR2 ANQGSEA. The CDR3 loop spans 13 amino acids. Trimming took off 6 bases at V and 5 bases at J, with 16 bases between the two ends. As DNA, the CDR3 is TGCAGCGTCAACAGGGACCCCGGGGAGACCCAGTACTTC. This encodes CSVNRDPGETQYF.

The rearrangement joins TRBV28 to TRBJ1-1; D is perhaps TRBD1 (5 bases). Between the trimmed V and J ends, which lost 7 bases and 7 bases, there was a span of 13 bases. The germline V gene has CDR1 MDHEN and CDR2 SYDVKM. The CDR3 loop spans 12 amino acids. CDR3 amino acids: CASTSGHIEAFF. The DNA of the CDR3 is TGTGCCAGCACCTCGGGGCACATTGAAGCTTTCTTT.

This clone was counted a single time. The chain combines TRBV9 with TRBJ2-1, with D unclear. From germline, CDR1 is SGDLS and CDR2 YYNGEE. The CDR3 loop spans 15 amino acids. Between the trimmed V and J ends, which lost 3 bases and 2 bases, there was a span of 12 bases. The CDR3 sequence is CASSAEGSPYNEQFF. In DNA form, the CDR3 reads TGTGCCAGCAGCGCTGAAGGGTCCCCCTACAATGAGCAGTTCTTC.

The chain employs TRBV29-1 and TRBJ2-1; 7 bases are a match to TRBD1. This CDR3 has 13 residues. Germline CDR1 and CDR2: SQVTM and ANQGSEA. V trimming: 6 bases; J trimming: 5 bases; junction bases outside the gene matches: 7. DNA of the CDR3: TGCAGCGTCCTGGGACAGAAGGACAATGAGCAGTTCTTC. It translates to CSVLGQKDNEQFF.

Only one count was recorded for this clone. The chain has TRBV2 and TRBJ2-1; 9 nucleotides match TRBD2. This CDR3 has 15 amino acids. V lost 6 bases and J lost 7; bases outside the gene matches: 10. In germline, CDR1 is SNHLY, CDR2 FYNNEI. CDR3: CASSGGGGKWNEQFF. In nucleotides, the CDR3 is TGTGCCAGCAGCGGCGGGGGGGGCAAGTGGAATGAGCAGTTCTTC.

The chain joins TRBV29-1 to TRBJ2-5; 10 bases are a match to TRBD1. Unmatched junction bases numbered 10, after V lost 5 bases and J lost 4 bases. The germline V gene has CDR1 SQVTM and CDR2 ANQGSEA. The CDR3 length is 15 residues. The CDR3 DNA sequence: TGCAGCGTTTACCGGGACAGGGGCAAAGGAGAGACCCAGTACTTC. Translated: CSVYRDRGKGETQYF.

The gene calls are TRBV2 and TRBJ1-5; D is unresolved. The germline V gene encodes CDR1 SNHLY and CDR2 FYNNEI. This CDR3 spans 12 amino acids. V was trimmed by 7 bases and J by 5 bases, leaving 9 bases between them. In DNA form, the CDR3 reads TGTGCCAGCATGGGGTATGATCAGCCCCAGCATTTT. Translating gives CASMGYDQPQHF.

The J gene is TRBJ2-1, the V gene TRBV29-1; 13 bases are shared with TRBD2. With V trimmed by 0 bases and J by 0 bases, 5 bases remained unmatched. Germline V gene sequence: CDR1 SQVTM, CDR2 ANQGSEA. The CDR3 totals 18 residues. Written as DNA, the CDR3 is TGCAGCGTTGAAGATCGACTAGCGGGGGGACTCTCCTACAATGAGCAGTTCTTC. Translating gives CSVEDRLAGGLSYNEQFF.

The chain is built from TRBV15 and TRBJ2-3, with unresolved D. The CDR3 is 14 amino acids. Trimming took 3 bases from V and 0 from J, leaving 7 bases between them. The germline V gene encodes CDR1 LNHNV and CDR2 YYDKDF (reference sequence). The CDR3 spells CATSRVTSTDTQYF. The CDR3 DNA reads as TGTGCCACCAGCAGGGTGACTAGCACAGATACGCAGTATTTT.

The chain employs TRBV13 and TRBJ1-1; the D is unclear. CDR1 is PRHDT and CDR2 is FYEKMQ in the germline V gene (reference sequence). This CDR3 spans 12 amino acids. The ends were cut back, 2 bases at V and 5 bases at J, with 6 bases in the middle. In DNA form, the CDR3 reads TGTGCCAGCAGCTTATTGGAGACTGAAGCTTTCTTT. As protein: CASSLLETEAFF.

The V call is TRBV9, the J call TRBJ2-1, with TRBD2 matching 8 bases. The CDR3 covers 16 residues. Germline V gene lookup returns CDR1 SGDLS and CDR2 YYNGEE. V dropped 4 bases and J dropped 2; count of bases not matched to a gene: 8. CDR3 sequence reads: CASSPARTSPYNEQFF. In nucleotides, the CDR3 is TGTGCCAGCAGCCCCGCAAGGACTAGCCCCTACAATGAGCAGTTCTTC.

This chain uses TRBV7-6 with TRBJ2-3, with TRBD2 identical over 8 bases. The germline V gene encodes CDR1 SGHVS and CDR2 FNYEAQ. The CDR3 is 16 residues long. V lost 0 bases, J lost 3 bases, and 5 bases stayed unmatched. In DNA, the CDR3 is TGTGCCAGCAGCTTAGCACCGGGGGGGAGAACAGATACGCAGTATTTT. This translates into CASSLAPGGRTDTQYF.

The rearrangement joins TRBV14 to TRBJ2-1, with 9 nucleotides matching TRBD2. The junction had 5 bases not matched to a gene; V was cut back by 0 bases and J by 2 bases. CDR1 is SGHDN and CDR2 is FVKESK in the germline V gene. The CDR3 spans 17 residues. The CDR3 DNA follows: TGTGCCAGCAGCCAAGAAGGATTAGCGGGGGCCTACAATGAGCAGTTCTTC. It yields the protein CASSQEGLAGAYNEQFF.

V usage is TRBV4-1 and J usage is TRBJ2-7; D is ambiguous. Germline CDR1 is MGHRA and CDR2 is YSYEKL. V was trimmed by 5 bases and J by 7 bases, leaving 21 bases between them. There are 15 residues in the CDR3. CDR3 sequence reads: CASSGLPGRLREQYF. The CDR3 DNA follows: TGCGCCAGCAGCGGGCTCCCGGGCCGATTGAGGGAGCAGTACTTC.

The chain has TRBV19 and TRBJ1-2; TRBD1 aligns across 7 bases. The CDR3 covers 14 residues. With V trimmed by 5 bases and J by 6 bases, 9 bases remained unmatched. Germline-derived CDR1 and CDR2 are LNHDA and SQIVND (reference sequence). DNA for the CDR3: TGTGCCAGTAGTTCGACGGGACAGATTGATGGCTACACCTTC. Encoded protein: CASSSTGQIDGYTF. The full variable domain, in which reference TRBV19 and TRBJ1-2 provide the parts outside the CDR3, is DGGITQSPKYLFRKEGQNVTLSCEQNLNHDAMYWYRQDPGQGLRLIYYSQIVNDFQKGDIAEGYSVSREKKESFPLTVTSAQKNPTAFYLCASSSTGQIDGYTFGSGTRLTVV.

This clone was detected a few times. The chain links TRBV7-9 to TRBJ1-4; 7 bases map to TRBD1. Germline assignment: CDR1 SEHNR and CDR2 FQNEAQ (reference sequence). This CDR3 spans 15 amino acids. J was trimmed by 5 bases and V by 5 bases; bases with no gene match: 8. The CDR3 bases are TGTGCCAGCAGCCCATCGGGACAGAAGAATGAAAAACTGTTTTTT. Protein sequence: CASSPSGQKNEKLFF.

The genes are TRBV30 and TRBJ1-6; D unresolved. Trimming took off 4 bases at V and 2 bases at J, with 9 bases between the two ends. This CDR3 has 14 amino acids. In germline, CDR1 is GTSNPN, CDR2 SVGIG (reference sequence). CDR3 coding DNA: TGTGCCTGGACCCAAGGGACCTATAATTCACCCCTCCACTTT. Amino acids: CAWTQGTYNSPLHF.

This chain joins TRBV29-1 and TRBJ2-7; the D gene is possibly TRBD2 (6 bases). This CDR3 has 13 residues. The V end lost 6 bases, the J end lost 4 bases, and 16 bases lay between the germline ends. Germline V gene lookup returns CDR1 SQVTM and CDR2 ANQGSEA. The CDR3 region has the DNA TGCAGCGTCAGTCCGGACGGGGGATACGAGCAGTACTTC. Protein product: CSVSPDGGYEQYF.

The chain has TRBV5-1 and TRBJ2-6; TRBD1 aligns across 9 bases. Germline V lookup: CDR1 SGHRS, CDR2 YFSETQ. V lost 4 bases and J lost 0; bases outside the gene matches: 8. This CDR3 spans 18 amino acids. This chain's CDR3 is CASSTSGTGISGANVLTF. The CDR3 DNA reads as TGCGCCAGCAGCACATCCGGGACAGGGATCTCTGGGGCCAACGTCCTGACTTTC.

V and J are TRBV6-5 and TRBJ2-1; 11 nucleotides match TRBD1. CDR1 and CDR2 (germline): MNHEY, SVGAGI. The V segment lost 6 bases and the J segment 8 bases; nucleotides outside the gene matches: 9. This CDR3 has 15 residues. The chain's CDR3 is CASRRRDRGKDEQFF. The CDR3 region has the DNA TGTGCCAGCAGGAGAAGGGACAGGGGGAAGGATGAGCAGTTCTTC.

The chain carries TRBV27 and TRBJ1-1, with 8 nucleotides matching TRBD1. The CDR3 covers 14 residues. J gave up 5 bases and V 5 bases, and 7 bases lay outside the gene matches. The V gene's germline CDR1 is MNHEY and CDR2 SMNVEV (reference sequence). Here the CDR3 DNA reads TGTGCCAGCAGTCCAGGACAGGGAGGGACTGAAGCTTTCTTT. Its translation: CASSPGQGGTEAFF.

The chain links TRBV29-1 to TRBJ2-7, with 14 bases matching TRBD2. Per germline, CDR1 SQVTM and CDR2 ANQGSEA. The CDR3 spans 17 residues. J gave up 4 bases and V 6 bases, and 14 bases lay outside the gene matches. The CDR3 sequence is CSVRGLAGGRVTYEQYF. In nucleotides, the CDR3 is TGCAGCGTCCGAGGACTAGCGGGGGGCCGGGTCACTTACGAGCAGTACTTC.

This chain uses TRBV25-1 with TRBJ1-2, with D perhaps TRBD1 (6 bases). This CDR3 is 16 amino acids long. CDR1 and CDR2 from the germline V gene are MGHDK and SYGVNS. The V and J ends lost 4 bases and 3 bases respectively, with 18 bases between them. The CDR3 protein is CASSGGPAGDHYGYTF. CDR3 sequence (DNA): TGTGCCAGCAGTGGGGGTCCGGCAGGGGACCACTATGGCTACACCTTC.

The chain uses TRBV29-1 and TRBJ1-2; tentative D call: TRBD1 (6 bases). V was trimmed by 3 bases and J by 7 bases, leaving 18 bases between them. Germline CDR1 is SQVTM and CDR2 is ANQGSEA. The CDR3 loop spans 14 amino acids. This CDR3 is CSVDLSEGVSGYTF. In nucleotides, the CDR3 is TGCAGCGTTGACCTCTCAGAGGGGGTATCTGGCTACACCTTC.

V gene TRBV7-9 combines with J gene TRBJ2-5, with 7 bases identical to TRBD1. The CDR3 loop spans 15 amino acids. The V gene end was trimmed by 5 bases and the J gene end by 4 bases; junction bases not matched to a gene: 10. Germline V gene sequence: CDR1 SEHNR, CDR2 FQNEAQ (reference sequence). Here the CDR3 reads CASSHRQGTLETQYF. The CDR3 region has the DNA TGTGCCAGCAGCCACCGACAGGGAACCCTAGAGACCCAGTACTTC.

The chain joins TRBV13 to TRBJ2-7; D gene uncertain. Germline values: CDR1 PRHDT, CDR2 FYEKMQ (reference sequence). Trimming cost V 5 bases and J 3 bases, with 11 bases left between them. The length of the CDR3 is 13 residues. CDR3 in amino acids: CASSPRAGYEQYF. The CDR3 DNA reads as TGTGCCAGCAGCCCAAGGGCAGGCTACGAGCAGTACTTC.

The J gene is TRBJ2-1, the V gene TRBV5-6, with TRBD2 matching 12 bases. Germline CDR1 reads SGHDT; CDR2 reads YYEEEE. The CDR3 runs 15 residues. The V and J ends lost 7 bases and 1 base, in that order; junction bases with no gene match: 3. For the CDR3, the DNA is TGTGCCAGCCAGACTAGCGGGGGTTCCTACAATGAGCAGTTCTTC. It specifies CASQTSGGSYNEQFF.

The chain recombines TRBV29-1 with TRBJ1-2; tentative D call: TRBD1 (6 bases). The CDR3 consists of 13 residues. Germline V gene sequence: CDR1 SQVTM, CDR2 ANQGSEA. Trimming removed 5 bases from V and 4 bases from J, with 14 bases in between. CDR3: CSVLPPGAYGYTF. In DNA form, the CDR3 reads TGCAGCGTTTTGCCCCCGGGGGCCTATGGCTACACCTTC.

This clone occurred a few times. One junction end disagrees with the germline gene, perhaps due to a read error. The genes are TRBV5-1 and TRBJ2-7; TRBD1 might be the D (6 bases). Germline CDR1 SGHRS, CDR2 YFSETQ. This CDR3 comprises 13 residues. The CDR3 sequence is CASSTGFSHEQYF. The CDR3 DNA is TGCGCCAGCAGCACAGGGTTCTCCCACGAGCAGTACTTC.